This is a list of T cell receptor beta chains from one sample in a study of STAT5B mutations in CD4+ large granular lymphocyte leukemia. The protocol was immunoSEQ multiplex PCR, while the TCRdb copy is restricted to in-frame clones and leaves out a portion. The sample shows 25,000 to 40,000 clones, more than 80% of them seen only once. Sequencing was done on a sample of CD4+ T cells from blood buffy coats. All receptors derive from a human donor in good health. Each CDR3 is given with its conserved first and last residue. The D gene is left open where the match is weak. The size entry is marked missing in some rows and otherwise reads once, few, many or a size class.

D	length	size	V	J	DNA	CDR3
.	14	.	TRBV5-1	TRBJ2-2	TGCGCCAGCAGCTTGGCTCCTAACACCGGGGAGCTGTTTTTT	CASSLAPNTGELFF
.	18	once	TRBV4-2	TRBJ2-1	TGTGCCAGCAGCCAAGATCTTATCAGGGGCGGAGCCGCGGATGAGCAGTTCTTC	CASSQDLIRGGAADEQFF
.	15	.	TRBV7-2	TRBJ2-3	TGTGCCAGCAGCTTAGCCCACGGCAGCACAGATACGCAGTATTTT	CASSLAHGSTDTQYF
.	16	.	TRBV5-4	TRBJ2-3	TGCGCCAGCAGCCCGACCGGGACTCTTAGCACAGATACGCAGTATTTT	CASSPTGTLSTDTQYF
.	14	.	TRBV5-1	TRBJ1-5	TGCGCCAGCAGCTTGGCAGGAGGAAATCAGCCCCAGCATTTT	CASSLAGGNQPQHF
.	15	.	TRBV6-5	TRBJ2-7	TGTGCCAGCAGAGACCACACCGGGGGCTCCTACGAGCAGTACTTC	CASRDHTGGSYEQYF
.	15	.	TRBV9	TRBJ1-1	TGTGCCAGCAGCGTAGATATGCACGTGAGGGGTGAAGCTTTCTTT	CASSVDMHVRGEAFF
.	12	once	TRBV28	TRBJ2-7	TGTGCCAGCAGTTTTTTATTTCGCGAGCAGTACTTC	CASSFLFREQYF
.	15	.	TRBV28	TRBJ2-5	TGTGCCAGCAGTTTATTTTACGTGGCCCAAGAGACCCAGTACTTC	CASSLFYVAQETQYF
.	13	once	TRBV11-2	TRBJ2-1	TGTGCCAGCAGCTTATACGCGACGAATGAGCAGTTCTTC	CASSLYATNEQFF
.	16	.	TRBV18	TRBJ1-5	TGTGCCAGCTCACCACCGAACGCGGATTACAATCAGCCCCAGCATTTT	CASSPPNADYNQPQHF
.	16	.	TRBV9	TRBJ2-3	TGTGCCAGCAGCGTAAGTGGGGGGTCTAGCACAGATACGCAGTATTTT	CASSVSGGSSTDTQYF
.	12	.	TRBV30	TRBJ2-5	TGTGCCCGAACAGACTACCAAGAGACCCAGTACTTC	CARTDYQETQYF
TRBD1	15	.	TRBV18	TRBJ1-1	TGTGCCAGCTCATCACGACAGGGCCAGGGCACTGAAGCTTTCTTT	CASSSRQGQGTEAFF
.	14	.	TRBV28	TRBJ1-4	TGTGCCAGCAGTTTTTCCGCAACTAATGAAAAACTGTTTTTT	CASSFSATNEKLFF
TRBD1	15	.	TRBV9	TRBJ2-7	TGTGCCAGCAGCGCGTCCGGGACAGGGTTCAACGAGCAGTACTTC	CASSASGTGFNEQYF
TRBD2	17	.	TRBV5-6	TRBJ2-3	TGTGCCAGCAGCGCTAGCGGGAACCACCGCAGAGCAGATACGCAGTATTTT	CASSASGNHRRADTQYF
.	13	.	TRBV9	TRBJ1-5	TGTGCCAGCAGCCCCGGCGATTTGCAGCCCCAGCATTTT	CASSPGDLQPQHF
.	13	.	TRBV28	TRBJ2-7	TGTGCCAGCAGTTTAAACAGGGAGTACGAGCAGTACTTC	CASSLNREYEQYF
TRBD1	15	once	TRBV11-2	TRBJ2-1	TGTGCCAGCAGCTTAGATGGGGGACAGTCGAATGAGCAGTTCTTC	CASSLDGGQSNEQFF
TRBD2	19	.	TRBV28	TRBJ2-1	TGTGCCAGCAGTTTTGGAATCTTGGGTAGCGGGAGGGTTTACAATGAGCAGTTCTTC	CASSFGILGSGRVYNEQFF
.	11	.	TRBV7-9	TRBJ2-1	TGTGCCAGCAGCTTAGTTGGTGAGCAGTTCTTC	CASSLVGEQFF
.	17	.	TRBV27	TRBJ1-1	TGTGCCAGCAGTTTATTGCAGGGCGGCCCAGTGAACACTGAAGCTTTCTTT	CASSLLQGGPVNTEAFF
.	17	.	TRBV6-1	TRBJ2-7	TGTGCCAGCAGTGAAACCGGCGGGCTCGGGATTACCTACGAGCAGTACTTC	CASSETGGLGITYEQYF
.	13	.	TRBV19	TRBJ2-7	TGTGCCAGTAGTGTCCGGGGTCCGTACGAGCAGTACTTC	CASSVRGPYEQYF
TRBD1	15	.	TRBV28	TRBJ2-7	TGTGCCAGCAGCCTGACGACAGGGGGAATGGGGGAGCAGTACTTC	CASSLTTGGMGEQYF
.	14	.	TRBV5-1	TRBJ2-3	TGCGCCAGCAGCTTTGGGACGGACACAGATACGCAGTATTTT	CASSFGTDTDTQYF
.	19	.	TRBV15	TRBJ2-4	TGTGCCACCAGCAGAGTTGCGGGCTACGGATCCACATCCAAAAACATTCAGTACTTC	CATSRVAGYGSTSKNIQYF
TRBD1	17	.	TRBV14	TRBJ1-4	TGTGCCAGCAGCCAGGGACAGGGAAGGAGGGTACAGGAAAAACTGTTTTTT	CASSQGQGRRVQEKLFF
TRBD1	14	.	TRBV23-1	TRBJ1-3	TGCGCCAGCAGTCCCGGGACAGGGGCAGACACCATATATTTT	CASSPGTGADTIYF
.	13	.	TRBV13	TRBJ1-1	TGTGCCAGCAGCCCATCAGGGGACACTGAAGCTTTCTTT	CASSPSGDTEAFF
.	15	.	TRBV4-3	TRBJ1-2	TGCGCCAGCAGCTCCCGACAGCCACTAAGCTATGGCTACACCTTC	CASSSRQPLSYGYTF
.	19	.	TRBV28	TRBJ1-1	TGTGCCAGCAGTGGACGTGCGGAACCGCTGACGTCCATGAACACTGAAGCTTTCTTT	CASSGRAEPLTSMNTEAFF
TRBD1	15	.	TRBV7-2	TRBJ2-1	TGTGCCAGCAGCGCAGGGGGCGACTCCTACAATGAGCAGTTCTTC	CASSAGGDSYNEQFF
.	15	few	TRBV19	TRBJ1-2	TGTGCCAGTAGCCCCTCAGTTGGACGTGATTGGGGCTACACCTTC	CASSPSVGRDWGYTF
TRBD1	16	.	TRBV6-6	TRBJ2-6	TGTGCCAGCAGTTTTGACAGGGAGTCTGGGGCCAACGTCCTGACTTTC	CASSFDRESGANVLTF
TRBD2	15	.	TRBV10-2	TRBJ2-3	TGCGCCAGCAGTGAGTCGGGCGGGAGAACAGATACGCAGTATTTT	CASSESGGRTDTQYF
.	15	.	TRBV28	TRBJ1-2	TGTGCCAGCACAATGACAAGCAGGGATCCTTATGGCTACACCTTC	CASTMTSRDPYGYTF
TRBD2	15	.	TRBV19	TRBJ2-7	TGTGCCAGTAGTATTGTACTGGGGACTAGCGGGGAGCAGTACTTC	CASSIVLGTSGEQYF
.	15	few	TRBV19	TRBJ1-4	TGTGCCAGTAGTATCCCAGGGACGTCTAATGAAAAACTGTTTTTT	CASSIPGTSNEKLFF
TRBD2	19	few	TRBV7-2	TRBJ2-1	TGTGCCAGCAGCTTATACGGGACTAGCGGGTCCCCATCTCGGGATGAGCAGTTCTTC	CASSLYGTSGSPSRDEQFF
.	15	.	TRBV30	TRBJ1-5	TGTGCCTGGAGTGTTGACTCCTATAGCAATCAGCCCCAGCATTTT	CAWSVDSYSNQPQHF